This TCR beta chain was profiled in a study of CD8+ T cells in alopecia areata. Extraction and reverse transcription of RNA yielded cDNA as the sequencing template. Some clones are missing from TCRdb's copy, which holds only in-frame ones; the method was immunoSEQ multiplex PCR. The data hold a few hundred thousand clones, with 35% to 45% observed a single time. The CDR3 length is 14 residues. V was trimmed by 3 bases and J by 1 base, leaving 8 bases between them. CDR1 and CDR2 from the germline V gene are KGHSH and LQKENI. The treatment here: oral pan-JAK inhibitor, 5-10 mg twice daily. The origin of this receptor is a human donor with alopecia areata. The chain uses TRBV18 and TRBJ2-3; D is unclear. Here the sequenced sample was CD4+ T cells sorted from blood, taken around week 34, from a patient treated with tofacitinib. The CDR3, as DNA: TGTGCCAGCTCACCTCACCAAGGCACAGATACGCAGTATTTT. The encoded protein is CASSPHQGTDTQYF.